A selection of T cell receptor beta chains follows, all from one sample in a study of shared clonotypes between healthy human individuals. Data came from immunoSEQ multiplex PCR; TCRdb stores just in-frame clones and leaves some out. Found here are about 2.2 million clones, roughly 95% of them singletons; the top ten hold under 2%. Sequencing was carried out using naive CD8+ T cells from PBMCs. These receptors were taken from a man aged 18 to 35 in good health. Some clones in this sample may be carry-over from other donors' samples. The CDR3 runs from the conserved cysteine through the conserved F or W.

cdr3_length j_call v_call cdr3_aa
17 TRBJ2-1 TRBV9 CASSVPRDRGGYNEQFF
14 TRBJ2-7 TRBV5-1 CASSTADRDYEQYF
15 TRBJ2-1 TRBV6-1 CASSPSAGGPDEQFF
16 TRBJ2-1 TRBV7-9 CASSLGTSGLYNEQFF
15 TRBJ1-1 TRBV28 CASSLTSSGDTEAFF
14 TRBJ2-7 TRBV7-9 CASSLEGSSYEQYF
18 TRBJ2-2 TRBV7-3 CASSLTFRDFLNTGELFF
14 TRBJ2-2 TRBV7-6 CASSLSTRAGELFF
17 TRBJ2-3 TRBV29-1 CSVLHLASGRAADTQYF
15 TRBJ2-7 TRBV11-2 CASSPPSIEGREQYF
14 TRBJ1-1 TRBV5-6 CASAGPKEYPEAFF
15 TRBJ1-2 TRBV9 CASSGRDRVNYGYTF
13 TRBJ2-1 TRBV4-1 CASSQLLRNEQFF
13 TRBJ2-1 TRBV4-2 CAVQSVTSPEQFF
12 TRBJ2-1 TRBV14 CASSQVYNEQFF
14 TRBJ2-2 TRBV19 CASSATTGVGELFF
15 TRBJ2-7 TRBV6-5 CASSYRDGRGYEQYF
12 TRBJ1-1 TRBV7-9 CASSRDGIEAFF
13 TRBJ1-1 TRBV6-5 CASSGDGSTEAFF
15 TRBJ2-5 TRBV4-1 CASSQDRWSWETQYF
18 TRBJ2-3 TRBV10-3 CAIVRASGKPWGTDTQYF
14 TRBJ2-7 TRBV7-8 CASSSLQGADEQYF
15 TRBJ2-5 TRBV7-3 CASSPGTVQGETQYF
15 TRBJ1-3 TRBV7-9 CASESGVNSGNTIYF
16 TRBJ2-1 TRBV6-6 CASSYGREVPSGEQFF
15 TRBJ1-5 TRBV27 CASSKGPKPNQPQHF
13 TRBJ2-1 TRBV6-5 CASTGTGYNEQFF
15 TRBJ2-7 TRBV27 CASSFPGQGAGEQYF
14 TRBJ2-1 TRBV5-1 CASSLAGLAGAEFF
15 TRBJ2-7 TRBV14 CASSQDGTQFWEQYF
16 TRBJ2-5 TRBV28 CASSLPGTEKGETQYF
14 TRBJ2-2 TRBV7-2 CASSLTSGSGELFF
12 TRBJ2-7 TRBV29-1 CSAIQGSYEQYF
15 TRBJ2-1 TRBV7-6 CASSPTSAMVMEQFF
15 TRBJ2-1 TRBV7-3 CASSRLMGVYNEQFF
14 TRBJ2-7 TRBV21-1 CASSKVAETYEQYF
15 TRBJ2-3 TRBV27 CASSRQRPGGDTQYF
18 TRBJ2-1 TRBV19 CASSMTKREMFPYNEQFF
12 TRBJ2-7 TRBV19 CASGTGYYEQYF
15 TRBJ1-3 TRBV7-9 CASSLSPQPGNTIYF